Detailed here is one T cell receptor (beta chain). Germline V gene sequence: CDR1 ENHRY, CDR2 SYGVKD. The CDR3 covers 14 residues. Unmatched junction bases numbered 5, after V lost 6 bases and J lost 4 bases. The sample belongs to a study of shared clonotypes between healthy human individuals. Study details: Donor composition was a couple of women and three men, aged 18 to 49.

It was across several immunoSEQ plates that each subset's genomic DNA was evenly split. Unsorted PBMC DNA went through sequencing on ten immunoSEQ deep assay plates. Clones were read by immunoSEQ multiplex PCR, and TCRdb kept only the in-frame ones, dropping some. In the table there are 400,000 to 550,000 clones, roughly 85% of which are singletons. Input material: PBMCs. The clonotype comes from a woman between 40 and 50 years old in good health. Some clones in this sample may be carry-over from other donors' samples. This chain links TRBV10-3 with TRBJ2-7, with 11 bases identical to TRBD2. The CDR3 spells CAIRGTSGDYEQYF. The DNA of the CDR3 is TGTGCCATCAGGGGGACTAGCGGAGATTACGAGCAGTACTTC.